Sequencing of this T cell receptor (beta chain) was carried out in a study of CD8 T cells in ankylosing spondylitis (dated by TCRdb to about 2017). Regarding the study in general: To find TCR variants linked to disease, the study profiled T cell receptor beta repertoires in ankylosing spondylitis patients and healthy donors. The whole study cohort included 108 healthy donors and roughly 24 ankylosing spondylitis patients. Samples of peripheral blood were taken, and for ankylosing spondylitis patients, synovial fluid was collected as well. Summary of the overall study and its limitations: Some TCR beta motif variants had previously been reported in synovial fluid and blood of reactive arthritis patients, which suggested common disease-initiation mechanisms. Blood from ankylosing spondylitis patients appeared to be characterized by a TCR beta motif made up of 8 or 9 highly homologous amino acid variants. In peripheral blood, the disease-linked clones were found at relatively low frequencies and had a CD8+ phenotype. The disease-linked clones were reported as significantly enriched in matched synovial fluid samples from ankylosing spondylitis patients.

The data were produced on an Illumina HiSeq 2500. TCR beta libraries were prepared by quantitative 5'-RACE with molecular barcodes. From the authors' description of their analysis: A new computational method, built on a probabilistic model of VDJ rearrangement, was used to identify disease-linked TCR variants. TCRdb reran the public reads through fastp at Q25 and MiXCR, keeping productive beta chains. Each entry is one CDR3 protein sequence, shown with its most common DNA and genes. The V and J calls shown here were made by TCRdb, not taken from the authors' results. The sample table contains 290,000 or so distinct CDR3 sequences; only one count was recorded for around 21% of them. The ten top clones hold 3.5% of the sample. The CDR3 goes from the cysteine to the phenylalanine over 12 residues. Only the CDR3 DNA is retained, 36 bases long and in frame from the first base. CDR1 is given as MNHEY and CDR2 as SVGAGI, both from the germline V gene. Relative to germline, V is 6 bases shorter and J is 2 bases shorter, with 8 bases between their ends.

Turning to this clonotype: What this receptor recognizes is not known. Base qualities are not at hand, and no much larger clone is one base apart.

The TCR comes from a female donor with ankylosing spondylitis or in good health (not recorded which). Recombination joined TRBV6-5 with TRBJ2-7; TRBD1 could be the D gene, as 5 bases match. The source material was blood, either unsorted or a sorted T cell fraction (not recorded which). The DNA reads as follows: TGTGCCAGCAGAGGGGTGGCCTACGAGCAGTACTTC. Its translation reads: CASRGVAYEQYF.